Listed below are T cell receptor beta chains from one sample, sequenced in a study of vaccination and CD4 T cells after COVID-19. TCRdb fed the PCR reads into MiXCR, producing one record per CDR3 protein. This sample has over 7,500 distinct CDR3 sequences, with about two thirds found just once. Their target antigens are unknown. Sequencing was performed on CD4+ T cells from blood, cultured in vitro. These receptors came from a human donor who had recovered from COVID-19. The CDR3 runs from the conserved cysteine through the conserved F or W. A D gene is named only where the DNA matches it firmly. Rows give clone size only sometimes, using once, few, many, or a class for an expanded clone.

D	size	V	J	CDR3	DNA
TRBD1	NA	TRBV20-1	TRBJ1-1	CSGQGVDTEAFF	TGCAGTGGACAGGGGGTGGACACTGAAGCTTTCTTT
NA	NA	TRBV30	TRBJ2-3	CAWRAGADTQYF	TGTGCCTGGAGAGCAGGGGCAGATACGCAGTATTTT
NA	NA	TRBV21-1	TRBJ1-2	CASSLRDRVYYGYTF	TGTGCCAGCAGCCTCCGGGACAGGGTTTACTATGGCTACACCTTC
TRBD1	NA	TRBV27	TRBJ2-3	CASSLLTGGADTQYF	TGTGCCAGCAGTCTCCTTACAGGGGGAGCAGATACGCAGTATTTT
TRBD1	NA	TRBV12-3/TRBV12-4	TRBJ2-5	CASSFGTGQETQYF	TGTGCCAGCAGTTTCGGGACAGGGCAAGAGACCCAGTACTTC
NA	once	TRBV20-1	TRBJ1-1	CSAMLGMNTEAFF	TGCAGTGCGATGCTGGGGATGAACACTGAAGCTTTCTTT
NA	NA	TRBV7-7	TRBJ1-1	CASSCPRGNTEAFF	TGTGCTAGCAGCTGCCCCAGGGGGAACACTGAAGCTTTCTTT
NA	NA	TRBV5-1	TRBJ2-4	CASSPTTGTEWIQYF	TGCGCCAGCAGCCCGACCACCGGGACGGAGTGGATTCAGTACTTC
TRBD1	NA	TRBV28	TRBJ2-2	CASRGQGRSTGELFF	TGTGCCAGCAGGGGACAGGGTAGATCGACCGGGGAGCTGTTTTTT
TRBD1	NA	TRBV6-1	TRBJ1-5	CASSRTGGGQPQHF	TGTGCCAGCAGCCGGACAGGGGGTGGTCAGCCCCAGCATTTT
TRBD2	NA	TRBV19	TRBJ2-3	CASSTGLAANTDTQYF	TGTGCCAGTAGTACCGGACTAGCGGCGAATACAGATACGCAGTATTTT
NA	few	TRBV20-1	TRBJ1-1	CSARDRTTNTEAFF	TGCAGTGCTAGAGATCGAACCACGAACACTGAAGCTTTCTTT
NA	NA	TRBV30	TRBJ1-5	CAWTSGTLDQPQHF	TGTGCCTGGACTTCTGGCACGCTGGATCAGCCCCAGCATTTT
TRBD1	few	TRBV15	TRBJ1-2	CATRDRALSGYTF	TGTGCCACCAGGGACAGGGCCCTTTCTGGCTACACCTTC
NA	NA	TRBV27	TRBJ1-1	CASSSPGGKNTEAFF	TGTGCCAGCAGTTCCCCTGGGGGCAAGAACACTGAAGCTTTCTTT
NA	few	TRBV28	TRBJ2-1	CASSLGEAVEQFF	TGTGCCAGCAGTTTGGGAGAGGCGGTAGAGCAGTTCTTC
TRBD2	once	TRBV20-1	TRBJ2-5	CSAPGLGQETQYF	TGCAGTGCTCCGGGACTAGGCCAAGAGACCCAGTACTTC
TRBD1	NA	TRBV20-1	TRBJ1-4	CSVQRGTGKEKLFF	TGCAGTGTTCAGAGGGGGACAGGAAAGGAAAAACTGTTTTTT
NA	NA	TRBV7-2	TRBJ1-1	CASSLGNANTEAFF	TGTGCCAGCAGCTTAGGGAACGCGAACACTGAAGCTTTCTTT
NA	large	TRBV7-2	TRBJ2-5	CASSFTGGETQYF	TGTGCCAGCAGCTTCACGGGTGGAGAGACCCAGTACTTC
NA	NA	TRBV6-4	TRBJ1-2	CASRPDPGPGYGYTF	TGTGCCAGCAGGCCCGACCCGGGGCCAGGCTATGGCTACACCTTC
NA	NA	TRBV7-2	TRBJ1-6	CASSSDRLSPLHF	TGTGCCAGCAGCTCCGACAGGCTGTCGCCCCTCCACTTT
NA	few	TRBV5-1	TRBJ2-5	CASSLVGQQETQYF	TGCGCCAGCAGCTTGGTCGGACAGCAAGAGACCCAGTACTTC
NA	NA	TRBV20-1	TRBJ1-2	CSATYRASGYTF	TGCAGTGCTACGTACAGGGCGAGTGGCTACACCTTC
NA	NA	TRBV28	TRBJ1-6	CASSFSNSPLHF	TGTGCCAGCAGTTTTTCCAATTCACCCCTCCACTTT
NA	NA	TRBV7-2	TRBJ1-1	CASSLEGFTEAFF	TGTGCCAGCAGCTTAGAAGGGTTCACTGAAGCTTTCTTT
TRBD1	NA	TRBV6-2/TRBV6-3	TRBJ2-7	CASRPVRVVVYGTVSYEQYF	TGTGCCAGCAGACCCGTTCGAGTGGTGGTATACGGGACAGTTTCCTACGAGCAGTACTTC
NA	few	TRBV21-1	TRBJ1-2	CASSKDPVNYGYTF	TGTGCCAGCAGCAAAGATCCGGTTAACTATGGCTACACCTTC
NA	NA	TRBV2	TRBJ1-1	CASRTDSNTEAFF	TGTGCCAGCAGGACAGACTCGAACACTGAAGCTTTCTTT
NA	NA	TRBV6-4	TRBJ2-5	CAAAFGLGETQYF	TGTGCCGCAGCTTTCGGGCTAGGGGAGACCCAGTACTTC
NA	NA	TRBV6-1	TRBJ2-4	CASSVRSVAKNIQYF	TGTGCCAGCAGTGTAAGGAGCGTAGCCAAAAACATTCAGTACTTC
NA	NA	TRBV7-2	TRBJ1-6	CASSQRVGGDSPLHF	TGTGCCAGCAGCCAAAGGGTCGGTGGGGATTCACCCCTCCACTTT
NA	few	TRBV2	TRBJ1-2	CASSEDREGHYTF	TGTGCCAGCAGTGAAGACAGGGAGGGCCACTACACCTTC
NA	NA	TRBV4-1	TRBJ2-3	CASSQLGRKDTQYF	TGCGCCAGCAGCCAATTAGGGCGGAAAGATACGCAGTATTTT
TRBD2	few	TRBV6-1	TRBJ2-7	CASSAKRTSTDEQYF	TGTGCCAGCAGTGCCAAAAGGACTAGCACCGACGAGCAGTACTTC
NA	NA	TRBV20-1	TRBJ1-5	CSARLRNQPQHF	TGCAGTGCTAGGCTACGCAATCAGCCCCAGCATTTT
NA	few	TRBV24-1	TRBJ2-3	CATKRSGADTQYF	TGTGCCACCAAAAGGTCGGGAGCAGATACGCAGTATTTT
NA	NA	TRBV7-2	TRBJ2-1	CASSPRPAAVSNEQFF	TGTGCCAGCAGCCCCCGACCGGCGGCCGTCAGCAATGAGCAGTTCTTC
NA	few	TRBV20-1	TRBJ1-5	CSGWRGFEEPQHF	TGCAGTGGGTGGCGGGGGTTTGAAGAGCCCCAGCATTTT
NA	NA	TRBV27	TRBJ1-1	CASSRQDGAEAFF	TGTGCCAGCAGTAGACAGGACGGCGCTGAAGCTTTCTTT